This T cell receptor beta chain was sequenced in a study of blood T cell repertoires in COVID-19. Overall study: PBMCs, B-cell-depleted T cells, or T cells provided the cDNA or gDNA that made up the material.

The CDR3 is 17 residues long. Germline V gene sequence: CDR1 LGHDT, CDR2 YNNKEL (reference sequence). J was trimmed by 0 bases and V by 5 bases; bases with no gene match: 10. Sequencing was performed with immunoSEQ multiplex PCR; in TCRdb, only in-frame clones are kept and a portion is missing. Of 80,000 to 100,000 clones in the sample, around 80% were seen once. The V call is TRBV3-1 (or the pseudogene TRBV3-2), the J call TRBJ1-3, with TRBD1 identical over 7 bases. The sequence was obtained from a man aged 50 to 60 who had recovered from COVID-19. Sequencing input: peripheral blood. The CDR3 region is CASSYLGTASSGNTIYF. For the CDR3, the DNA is TGTGCCAGCAGCTACCTTGGGACAGCCAGCTCTGGAAACACCATATATTTT.